The 8 T cell receptor beta chains given below trace back to one sample, sequenced in a study of cytomegalovirus exposure and HLA in healthy donors. PCR employed 60 Vbeta and 13 Jbeta primers. The table came from immunoSEQ multiplex PCR; TCRdb's copy has only in-frame clones and leaves some out. The sample holds under 200,000 clones; around 77% are singletons and the top ten take about 1.4%. The sample comprised PBMCs. Receptors were obtained from a woman aged 25 to 39 in good health and CMV-seronegative.

The CDR3 spells CASSEQTGANEKLFF. CDR3 DNA: TGTGCCAGCAGTGAACAGACAGGCGCTAATGAAAAACTGTTTTTT. The V and J genes are TRBV6-1 and TRBJ1-4, with D perhaps TRBD1 (6 bases). The germline gives CDR1 MNHNS, CDR2 SASEGT. This CDR3 contains 15 residues. Trimming stripped 2 bases from V and 3 bases from J, with 10 bases between.

This clone turned up a few times. The chain is built from TRBV6-5 and TRBJ1-5, with a weak D call TRBD1 (5 bases). Germline V CDR1 and CDR2: MNHEY, SVGAGI. Trimming left V 8 bases short and J 3 bases short, with 17 bases between. The CDR3 has 15 amino acids. CDR3 region: CASSQGYNLNQPQHF. In nucleotides, the CDR3 is TGTGCCAGCTCTCAGGGTTACAACCTCAATCAGCCCCAGCATTTT.

A word on this clone: The junction differs from germline at one of its ends, possibly a read error. Other DNA sequences within the sample encode an identical CDR3. The chain recombines TRBV15 with TRBJ2-2; D may be TRBD1 (6 bases). This CDR3 spans 15 amino acids. Germline V CDR1 and CDR2: LNHNV, YYDKDF (reference sequence). CDR3 in DNA: TGCGCCACCAGCAGACCCAGGGGGAACACCGGGGAGCTGTTTTTT. It encodes CATSRPRGNTGELFF.

The rearrangement uses TRBV19 and TRBJ2-2, with 9 bases matching TRBD1. CDR3 length equals 16 residues. V lost 5 bases to trimming and J lost 7 bases; unmatched junction nucleotides: 11. The germline V gene encodes CDR1 LNHDA and CDR2 SQIVND (reference sequence). The CDR3 sequence is CASSPGTGLLGGELFF. As DNA, the CDR3 is TGTGCCAGTAGTCCAGGGACAGGGCTGCTTGGCGGGGAGCTGTTTTTT. Combining the CDR3 with reference TRBV19 and TRBJ2-2 gives the whole variable domain DGGITQSPKYLFRKEGQNVTLSCEQNLNHDAMYWYRQDPGQGLRLIYYSQIVNDFQKGDIAEGYSVSREKKESFPLTVTSAQKNPTAFYLCASSPGTGLLGGELFFGEGSRLTVL.

J is TRBJ1-6 and V is TRBV9; 7 bases match TRBD1. The trim removed 2 bases at V and 7 bases at J, leaving 6 bases unmatched. The CDR3 is 15 residues long. Germline values: CDR1 SGDLS, CDR2 YYNGEE. In DNA form, the CDR3 reads TGTGCCAGCAGCGTCACAGGGGCTTCGAATTCACCCCTCCACTTT. Residues: CASSVTGASNSPLHF.

V gene TRBV27 combines with J gene TRBJ1-5, with D tentatively TRBD1 (5 bases). This CDR3 region has 13 residues. Trimming shortened V by 1 base and J by 7 bases, and 8 bases separated the two germline ends. Germline V CDR1 and CDR2: MNHEY, SMNVEV (reference sequence). CDR3 residues: CASSLWGDQPQHF. In nucleotides, the CDR3 is TGTGCCAGCAGTTTATGGGGGGACCAGCCCCAGCATTTT.

This clone was observed a few times. The chain links TRBV5-4 to TRBJ2-3; D is possibly TRBD2 (6 bases). The CDR3 is 14 residues long. Trimming pared 0 bases from V and 4 bases from J, leaving 9 bases between. Germline V CDR1 and CDR2: SGHNT, YYREEE (reference sequence). The CDR3 protein is CASSLAGGPDTQYF. CDR3 sequence (DNA): TGTGCCAGCAGCTTGGCCGGGGGACCAGATACGCAGTATTTT. Full variable domain (rest looked up from reference TRBV5-4 and TRBJ2-3): ETGVTQSPTHLIKTRGQQVTLRCSSQSGHNTVSWYQQALGQGPQFIFQYYREEENGRGNFPPRFSGLQFPNYSSELNVNALELDDSALYLCASSLAGGPDTQYFGPGTRLTVL.

The V call is TRBV6-5, the J call TRBJ1-1, with a possible D match to TRBD1 (6 bases). CDR3 length equals 15 residues. V lost 3 bases, J lost 4 bases, and 15 bases lay in between. Germline CDR1 reads MNHEY; CDR2 reads SVGAGI. The CDR3 spells CASSYQGPLGTEAFF. The CDR3 bases are TGTGCCAGCAGTTATCAGGGGCCTCTAGGCACTGAAGCTTTCTTT.